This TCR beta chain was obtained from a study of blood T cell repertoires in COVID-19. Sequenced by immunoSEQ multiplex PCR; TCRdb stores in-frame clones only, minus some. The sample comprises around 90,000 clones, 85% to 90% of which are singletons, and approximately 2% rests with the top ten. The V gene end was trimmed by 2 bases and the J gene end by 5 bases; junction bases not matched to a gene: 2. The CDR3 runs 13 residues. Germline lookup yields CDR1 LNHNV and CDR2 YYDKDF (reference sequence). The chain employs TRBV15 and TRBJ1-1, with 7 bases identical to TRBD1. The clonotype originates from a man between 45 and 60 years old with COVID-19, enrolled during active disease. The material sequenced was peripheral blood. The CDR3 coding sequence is TGTGCCACCAGCAGACCAGGGGGAACTGAAGCTTTCTTT. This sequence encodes CATSRPGGTEAFF. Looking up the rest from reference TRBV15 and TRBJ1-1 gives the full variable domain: DAMVIQNPRYQVTQFGKPVTLSCSQTLNHNVMYWYQQKSSQAPKLLFHYYDKDFNNEADTPDNFQSRRPNTSFCFLDIRSPGLGDTAMYLCATSRPGGTEAFFGQGTRLTVV.